A selection of T cell receptor beta chains follows, all from one sample in a study of blood T cell repertoires in COVID-19. Clones were read by immunoSEQ multiplex PCR, and TCRdb kept only the in-frame ones, dropping some. The sample shows 100,000 to 150,000 clones, more than 65% of them seen only once. The source material was peripheral blood. Source of these receptors: a woman in her seventies with acute or convalescent COVID-19. Both conserved end residues are part of each CDR3. Fields, in order: J gene, clone size, V gene, D gene, CDR3 DNA, CDR3 protein. A D gene is named only where the DNA matches it firmly. Some rows have no size entry. The others give once, few or many, or a class for an expanded clone.

j_gene: TRBJ2-7
abundance: .
v_gene: TRBV10-3
d_gene: TRBD2
CDR3nt: TGTGCCATCAGTGATTTAGCGGGGAGGATCTCCTACGAGCAGTACTTC
CDR3aa: CAISDLAGRISYEQYF

j_gene: TRBJ1-2
abundance: .
v_gene: TRBV28
d_gene: .
CDR3nt: TGTGCCAGCAGTTTTCAGGATGGCTACACCTTC
CDR3aa: CASSFQDGYTF

j_gene: TRBJ1-5
abundance: .
v_gene: TRBV27
d_gene: .
CDR3nt: TGTGCCAGCAGACCCTCGACAACCGGCAATCAGCCCCAGCATTTT
CDR3aa: CASRPSTTGNQPQHF

j_gene: TRBJ2-3
abundance: .
v_gene: TRBV6-2/TRBV6-3
d_gene: .
CDR3nt: TGTGCCAGCAGTTACTCGACTAGTCCAGATACGCAGTATTTT
CDR3aa: CASSYSTSPDTQYF

j_gene: TRBJ1-1
abundance: .
v_gene: TRBV29-1
d_gene: .
CDR3nt: TGCAGCGTTGATGGGACATCTGAAGCTTTCTTT
CDR3aa: CSVDGTSEAFF

j_gene: TRBJ1-2
abundance: .
v_gene: TRBV29-1
d_gene: TRBD1
CDR3nt: TGCAGCGTTGACAAGGGACAGGGTCTTGGCTACACCTTC
CDR3aa: CSVDKGQGLGYTF

j_gene: TRBJ2-2
abundance: .
v_gene: TRBV4-3
d_gene: .
CDR3nt: TGCGCCAGCAGCCAAGGAGTCCGGCGGACAGATCGCGGCGGGGAGCTGTTTTTT
CDR3aa: CASSQGVRRTDRGGELFF

j_gene: TRBJ1-2
abundance: .
v_gene: TRBV3-1/TRBV3-2
d_gene: TRBD1
CDR3nt: TGTGCCAGCAGCCAAAAGGGACAGGGTTATGGCTACACCTTC
CDR3aa: CASSQKGQGYGYTF

j_gene: TRBJ1-6
abundance: .
v_gene: TRBV3-1/TRBV3-2
d_gene: .
CDR3nt: TGTGCCAGCAGCTTCAACCCGGGGGACTCCTATAATTCACCCCTCCACTTT
CDR3aa: CASSFNPGDSYNSPLHF

j_gene: TRBJ1-1
abundance: .
v_gene: TRBV10-3
d_gene: TRBD1
CDR3nt: TGTGCCATCACCCAGACAGGGAATCTTCCTAACACTGAAGCTTTCTTT
CDR3aa: CAITQTGNLPNTEAFF

j_gene: TRBJ1-6
abundance: .
v_gene: TRBV6-5
d_gene: .
CDR3nt: TGTGCCAGCAGGCCGAACAGGGCAAATTCACCCCTCCACTTT
CDR3aa: CASRPNRANSPLHF

j_gene: TRBJ2-7
abundance: .
v_gene: TRBV28
d_gene: .
CDR3nt: TGTGCCAGCAGTTTGGGTTATCGGGGGAGTGGGGCCTACGAGCAGTACTTC
CDR3aa: CASSLGYRGSGAYEQYF

j_gene: TRBJ1-1
abundance: .
v_gene: TRBV19
d_gene: .
CDR3nt: TGTGCCAGTAGTATCCCGAGGGACACTGAAGCTTTCTTT
CDR3aa: CASSIPRDTEAFF

j_gene: TRBJ2-7
abundance: once
v_gene: TRBV18
d_gene: TRBD1
CDR3nt: TGTGCCAGCTCCCGGGACAGGGTAATGGAATACGAGCAGTACTTC
CDR3aa: CASSRDRVMEYEQYF

j_gene: TRBJ2-3
abundance: .
v_gene: TRBV27
d_gene: .
CDR3nt: TGTGCCAGCACTAGACAGATTGGGGCAGATACGCAGTATTTT
CDR3aa: CASTRQIGADTQYF

j_gene: TRBJ1-2
abundance: .
v_gene: TRBV18
d_gene: TRBD1
CDR3nt: TGTGCCAGCTCACCCCGGGACAGCCATGGCTACACCTTC
CDR3aa: CASSPRDSHGYTF

j_gene: TRBJ1-1
abundance: .
v_gene: TRBV6-5
d_gene: .
CDR3nt: TGTGCCAGCAGTTGGAACAGGAGGAACACTGAAGCTTTCTTT
CDR3aa: CASSWNRRNTEAFF

j_gene: TRBJ1-5
abundance: .
v_gene: TRBV12-5
d_gene: .
CDR3nt: TGTGCTAGTGGGGAAGGCTCTTCGGGTCAGCCCCAGCATTTT
CDR3aa: CASGEGSSGQPQHF

j_gene: TRBJ1-1
abundance: .
v_gene: TRBV4-3
d_gene: TRBD1
CDR3nt: TGCGCCAGCAGCCTACAGGGGGCGGGGAACACTGAAGCTTTCTTT
CDR3aa: CASSLQGAGNTEAFF

j_gene: TRBJ1-2
abundance: .
v_gene: TRBV7-2
d_gene: TRBD1
CDR3nt: TGTGCCAGCAGCTTAGGAACAGGGGATGGCTACACCTTC
CDR3aa: CASSLGTGDGYTF

j_gene: TRBJ2-3
abundance: .
v_gene: TRBV19
d_gene: .
CDR3nt: TGTGCCAGTAGTATCAGCGGCGGTAGCACAGATACGCAGTATTTT
CDR3aa: CASSISGGSTDTQYF

j_gene: TRBJ1-4
abundance: .
v_gene: TRBV6-1
d_gene: .
CDR3nt: TGTGCCAGCAGGCTCGACAGTCCTTATGAAAAACTGTTTTTT
CDR3aa: CASRLDSPYEKLFF

j_gene: TRBJ2-7
abundance: few
v_gene: TRBV7-2
d_gene: TRBD2
CDR3nt: TGTGCCAGCAGCCGGGGGGGTGGACTAGCGGGAAACTACGAGCAGTACTTC
CDR3aa: CASSRGGGLAGNYEQYF

j_gene: TRBJ1-1
abundance: few
v_gene: TRBV27
d_gene: .
CDR3nt: TGTGCCAGCAGTTTATCGGGCATGCGGGGTGAAGCTTTCTTT
CDR3aa: CASSLSGMRGEAFF

j_gene: TRBJ1-5
abundance: .
v_gene: TRBV4-3
d_gene: TRBD1
CDR3nt: TGCGCCAGCAGCCGGGGACAGAATCAGCCCCAGCATTTT
CDR3aa: CASSRGQNQPQHF

j_gene: TRBJ2-7
abundance: once
v_gene: TRBV11-3
d_gene: TRBD2
CDR3nt: TGTGCCAGCAGCCCCACGGGACTAGCGGCCTCCGAGCAGTACTTC
CDR3aa: CASSPTGLAASEQYF

j_gene: TRBJ1-1
abundance: .
v_gene: TRBV4-3
d_gene: TRBD1
CDR3nt: TGCGCCAGCAGCCAATCGGACAGGGGATACACTGAAGCTTTCTTT
CDR3aa: CASSQSDRGYTEAFF

j_gene: TRBJ1-6
abundance: few
v_gene: TRBV6-6
d_gene: TRBD1
CDR3nt: TGTGCCAGCAGTGGGACAGGACTAAATTCACCCCTCCACTTT
CDR3aa: CASSGTGLNSPLHF

j_gene: TRBJ2-3
abundance: .
v_gene: TRBV19
d_gene: .
CDR3nt: TGTGCCAGTAGTAAACACAGGGTGGTGGACGCAGATACGCAGTATTTT
CDR3aa: CASSKHRVVDADTQYF

j_gene: TRBJ2-2
abundance: .
v_gene: TRBV5-1
d_gene: TRBD2
CDR3nt: TGCGCCAGCAGCTCGGCGGGAGTTACCGGGGAGCTGTTTTTT
CDR3aa: CASSSAGVTGELFF

j_gene: TRBJ2-7
abundance: few
v_gene: TRBV9
d_gene: TRBD2
CDR3nt: TGTGCCAGCAGCGTAGGTCCGGGAGGTAGTTACGAGCAGTACTTC
CDR3aa: CASSVGPGGSYEQYF

j_gene: TRBJ1-1
abundance: .
v_gene: TRBV2
d_gene: .
CDR3nt: TGTGCCAGCAGTGAGAAGACAGTCAACACTGAAGCTTTCTTT
CDR3aa: CASSEKTVNTEAFF

j_gene: TRBJ1-6
abundance: few
v_gene: TRBV6-4
d_gene: .
CDR3nt: TGTGCCAGCTCAGAGACACAGAATTCACCCCTCCACTTT
CDR3aa: CASSETQNSPLHF